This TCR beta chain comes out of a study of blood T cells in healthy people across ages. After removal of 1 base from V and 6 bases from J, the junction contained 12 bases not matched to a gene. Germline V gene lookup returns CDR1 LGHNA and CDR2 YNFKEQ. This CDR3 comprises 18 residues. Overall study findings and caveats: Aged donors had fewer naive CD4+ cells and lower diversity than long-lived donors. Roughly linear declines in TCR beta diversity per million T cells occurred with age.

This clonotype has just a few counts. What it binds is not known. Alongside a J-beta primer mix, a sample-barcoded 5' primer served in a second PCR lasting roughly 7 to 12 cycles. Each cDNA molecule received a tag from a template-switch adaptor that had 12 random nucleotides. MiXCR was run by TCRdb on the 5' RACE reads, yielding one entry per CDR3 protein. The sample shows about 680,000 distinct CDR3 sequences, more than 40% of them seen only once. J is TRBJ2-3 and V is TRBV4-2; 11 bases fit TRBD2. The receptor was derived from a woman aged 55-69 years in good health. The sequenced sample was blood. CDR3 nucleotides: TGTGCCAGCAGCCAAGCGATAGAACTAGCGGGAGTTTCGGATACGCAGTATTTT. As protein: CASSQAIELAGVSDTQYF.